Each of the 22 T cell receptor beta chains below was sequenced from the same sample in a study of blood T cell repertoires in COVID-19. Profiled with immunoSEQ multiplex PCR; TCRdb holds only in-frame clones, not every one. The sample comprises 200,000 to 250,000 clones, roughly four fifths of which are singletons, and about 12% rests with the top ten. The sequencing input was peripheral blood. These receptors were collected from a woman aged 35 to 49 with acute or convalescent COVID-19.

This clone came up once. V and J are TRBV20-1 and TRBJ2-3, with 8 nucleotides matching TRBD2. The V and J ends lost 3 bases and 5 bases, in that order; junction bases with no gene match: 10. The CDR3 is 15 amino acids. Per the germline V gene, CDR1 is DFQATT and CDR2 is SNEGSKA (reference sequence). The CDR3 sequence: CSASSGGRPGDTQYF. The DNA for the CDR3 is TGCAGTGCTAGTTCGGGGGGGCGTCCCGGAGATACGCAGTATTTT.

The V gene is TRBV5-1, the J gene TRBJ1-1; 7 bases align to TRBD1. V lost 2 bases to trimming and J lost 0 bases; unmatched junction nucleotides: 10. This CDR3 is built from 17 residues. Looked up from germline, CDR1 is SGHRS and CDR2 is YFSETQ. In DNA form, the CDR3 reads TGCGCCAGCAGCTTTGAGGAGGGGGCAGTAATGAACACTGAAGCTTTCTTT. Translated: CASSFEEGAVMNTEAFF. Full variable domain (rest looked up from reference TRBV5-1 and TRBJ1-1): KAGVTQTPRYLIKTRGQQVTLSCSPISGHRSVSWYQQTPGQGLQFLFEYFSETQRNKGNFPGRFSGRQFSNSRSEMNVSTLELGDSALYLCASSFEEGAVMNTEAFFGQGTRLTVV.

The chain uses TRBV19 and TRBJ2-1, with D hard to call. The V end lost 7 bases, the J end lost 5 bases, and 12 bases lay between the germline ends. The germline V gene encodes CDR1 LNHDA and CDR2 SQIVND (reference sequence). This CDR3 contains 13 residues. The CDR3 DNA is TGTGCCAGTAATTGTCCGGAGCACAATGAGCAGTTCTTC. It is translated as CASNCPEHNEQFF.

V is TRBV4-1 and J is TRBJ2-5, with D possibly matching TRBD2 (6 bases). Germline values: CDR1 MGHRA, CDR2 YSYEKL. This CDR3 comprises 15 residues. Trimming removed 6 bases from V and 1 base from J, with 15 bases in between. The CDR3 spells CASREELAAQETQYF. CDR3 coding DNA: TGCGCCAGCAGAGAAGAATTAGCGGCCCAAGAGACCCAGTACTTC.

This chain connects TRBV10-3 to TRBJ1-2; TRBD1 aligns across 7 bases. This CDR3 is 14 amino acids long. Per the germline V gene, CDR1 is ENHRY and CDR2 is SYGVKD. The V gene end was trimmed by 5 bases and the J gene end by 8 bases; junction bases not matched to a gene: 11. CDR3 nucleotides: TGTGCCATCAGTCAGGAGGGGGCCGGCCAAGGCTACACCTTC. Translating gives CAISQEGAGQGYTF.

The chain uses TRBV6-5 and TRBJ1-1; D gene uncertain. Germline lookup yields CDR1 MNHEY and CDR2 SVGAGI. This CDR3 is 16 amino acids long. Trimming stripped 0 bases from V and 8 bases from J, with 19 bases between. CDR3 loop: CASSYSGRFEVGEAFF. As DNA, the CDR3 is TGTGCCAGCAGTTACTCGGGGAGATTCGAGGTGGGGGAAGCTTTCTTT.

J is TRBJ2-3 and V is TRBV4-1; a weak D match, TRBD1 (6 bases). CDR3 length equals 15 residues. V was clipped by 2 bases and J by 5 bases, with 14 bases between them. The V gene's germline CDR1 is MGHRA and CDR2 YSYEKL. CDR3 sequence (DNA): TGCGCCAGCAGCCAAAGTTTCAGGGGTCAAGATACGCAGTATTTT. This codes for CASSQSFRGQDTQYF.

This rearrangement joins TRBV7-2 to TRBJ2-1; 11 bases are shared with TRBD2. The CDR3 is made up of 17 amino acids. Germline assignment: CDR1 SGHTA and CDR2 FQGNSA. The ends lost 2 bases at V and 2 bases at J; junction bases unmatched: 5. CDR3 in amino acids: CASSLIPSGGTYNEQFF. The DNA for the CDR3 is TGTGCCAGCAGCTTAATTCCTAGCGGGGGGACCTACAATGAGCAGTTCTTC.

This rearrangement joins TRBV13 to TRBJ1-4; 8 nucleotides line up with TRBD1. V was clipped by 2 bases and J by 7 bases; unmatched bases: 15. The CDR3 totals 18 residues. The germline V gene has CDR1 PRHDT and CDR2 FYEKMQ (reference sequence). The CDR3: CASSLRVTGEGFPEKLFF. DNA for the CDR3: TGTGCCAGCAGCTTAAGAGTGACAGGGGAAGGCTTTCCTGAAAAACTGTTTTTT.

This chain connects TRBV30 to TRBJ1-1; 8 nucleotides agree with TRBD1. The germline CDR1 and CDR2 sequences are GTSNPN and SVGIG (reference sequence). V lost 3 bases and J lost 4; bases outside the gene matches: 1. This CDR3 is 12 amino acids long. The DNA of the CDR3 is TGTGCCTGGAGCGGGACAGGCACTGAAGCTTTCTTT. Protein: CAWSGTGTEAFF.

This clone is a singleton in its sample. The chain links TRBV30 to TRBJ1-1; 7 bases are shared with TRBD1. Germline CDR1 GTSNPN, CDR2 SVGIG (reference sequence). CDR3 length equals 14 residues. The J segment lost 3 bases and the V segment lost 2 bases, leaving 6 bases of the junction unmatched. The DNA of the CDR3 is TGTGCCTGGAGTCTTCCAGGGGGGTACACTGAAGCTTTCTTT. It codes for CAWSLPGGYTEAFF.

This chain links TRBV6-5 with TRBJ1-2; perhaps TRBD1 as D (5 bases). The germline gives CDR1 MNHEY, CDR2 SVGAGI. This CDR3 spans 13 amino acids. V was shortened by 4 bases and J by 4 bases, with 10 bases between the two germline ends. As DNA, the CDR3 is TGTGCCAGCAGTTTGGGGGGGATCTATGGCTACACCTTC. Its translation: CASSLGGIYGYTF.

This clone was picked up one time. The V and J genes are TRBV14 and TRBJ1-2; D not resolved. Germline CDR1 and CDR2: SGHDN and FVKESK. Trimming took off 1 base at V and 5 bases at J, with 11 bases between the two ends. This CDR3 spans 14 amino acids. CDR3 protein: CASSQAPGGYGYTF. CDR3 sequence (DNA): TGTGCCAGCAGCCAAGCTCCGGGAGGGTATGGCTACACCTTC.

J is TRBJ2-7 and V is TRBV30; D uncertain. V gave up 5 bases and J gave up 5 bases, with 16 bases separating them. From germline, CDR1 is GTSNPN and CDR2 SVGIG (reference sequence). The CDR3 runs to 13 residues. CDR3 protein: CAWGQAFNDEQYF. CDR3 in DNA: TGTGCCTGGGGGCAAGCATTTAACGACGAGCAGTACTTC.

The rearrangement uses TRBV12-3 or TRBV12-4 and TRBJ2-2; D gene unclear. The CDR3 contains 13 residues. V was cut by 1 base and J by 5 bases, with 5 bases left in between. CDR3 residues: CASSLVQTGELFF. The CDR3 DNA sequence: TGTGCCAGCAGTTTAGTACAGACCGGGGAGCTGTTTTTT.

This chain links TRBV6-5 with TRBJ2-7; the D gene is possibly TRBD2 (6 bases). Trimming removed 8 bases from V and 1 base from J, with 18 bases in between. The CDR3 has 15 residues. Germline values: CDR1 MNHEY, CDR2 SVGAGI. The CDR3 region is CASGLPAGGSYEQYF. CDR3 in DNA: TGTGCCAGCGGCCTCCCTGCCGGGGGATCCTACGAGCAGTACTTC.

The V and J genes are TRBV2 and TRBJ2-2; 8 bases map to TRBD1. CDR1 is SNHLY and CDR2 is FYNNEI in the germline V gene. This CDR3 is built from 16 residues. Trimming at V came to 10 bases and at J to 1 base, leaving 11 bases not matched to a gene. The CDR3 loop is CANHDEGTGNTGELFF. The CDR3, as DNA: TGTGCCAACCATGACGAGGGGACAGGGAACACCGGGGAGCTGTTTTTT.

The rearrangement links TRBV5-1 to TRBJ2-1; D is possibly TRBD2 (5 bases). Germline V CDR1 and CDR2: SGHRS, YFSETQ. CDR3 length: 13 residues. V lost 6 bases to trimming and J lost 7 bases, with 14 bases between them. CDR3 bases: TGCGCCAGCAAGAAGAGCGGAGCTAATGAGCAGTTCTTC. As protein: CASKKSGANEQFF.

This clone occurred many times. This chain connects TRBV30 to TRBJ2-2; D is possibly TRBD2 (5 bases). The germline V and J ends were trimmed by 4 bases and 4 bases, with 13 bases remaining between them. CDR1 and CDR2 from the germline V gene are GTSNPN and SVGIG (reference sequence). CDR3 length equals 14 residues. As DNA, the CDR3 is TGTGCCTGGAATAAGGCTGCGGGCACCGGGGAGCTGTTTTTT. Protein: CAWNKAAGTGELFF.

The V call is TRBV29-1, the J call TRBJ2-3; no clear D gene. In germline, CDR1 is SQVTM, CDR2 ANQGSEA. This CDR3 has 11 amino acids. V was pared by 6 bases and J by 2 bases, with 6 bases between. For the CDR3, the DNA is TGCAGCGTGCGATACACAGATACGCAGTATTTT. It yields the protein CSVRYTDTQYF.

V usage is TRBV6-2 or TRBV6-3 and J usage is TRBJ2-7; D perhaps matches TRBD2 (6 bases). Between the trimmed V and J ends, which lost 2 bases and 0 bases, there was a span of 11 bases. The CDR3 contains 15 residues. Germline-derived CDR1 and CDR2 are MNHEY and SVGEGT. CDR3 sequence reads: CASSYRGASSYEQYF. CDR3 nucleotide sequence: TGTGCCAGCAGTTACCGCGGGGCCAGCTCCTACGAGCAGTACTTC.

This clone showed up just a few times. This chain connects TRBV25-1 to TRBJ2-2; 9 bases are a match to TRBD1. V lost 3 bases and J lost 3; bases outside the gene matches: 2. Per germline, CDR1 MGHDK and CDR2 SYGVNS. The length of the CDR3 is 15 residues. In DNA, the CDR3 is TGTGCCAGCAGTGACGGGACAGGGTACACCGGGGAGCTGTTTTTT. Translating it yields CASSDGTGYTGELFF.